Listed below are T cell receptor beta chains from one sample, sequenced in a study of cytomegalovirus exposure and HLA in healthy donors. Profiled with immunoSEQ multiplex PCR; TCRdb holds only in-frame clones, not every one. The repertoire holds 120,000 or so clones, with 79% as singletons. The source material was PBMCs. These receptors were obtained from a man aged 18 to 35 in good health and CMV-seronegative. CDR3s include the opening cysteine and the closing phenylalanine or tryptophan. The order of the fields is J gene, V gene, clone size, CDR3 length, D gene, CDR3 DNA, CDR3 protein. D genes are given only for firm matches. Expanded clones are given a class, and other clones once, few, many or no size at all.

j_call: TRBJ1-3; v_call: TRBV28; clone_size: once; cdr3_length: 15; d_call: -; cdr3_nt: TGTGCCAGCAGTTTAATTCGGAGCTCTGGAAACACCATATATTTT; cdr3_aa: CASSLIRSSGNTIYF
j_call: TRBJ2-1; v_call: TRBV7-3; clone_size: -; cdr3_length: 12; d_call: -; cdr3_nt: TGTGCCAGCAGCTTGAGCGAAGGTGAGCAGTTCTTC; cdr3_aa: CASSLSEGEQFF
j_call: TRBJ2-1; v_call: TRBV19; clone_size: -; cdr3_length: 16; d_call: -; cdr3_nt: TGTGCCAGTAGTAAGGTGGGAGGGGGGTCGTACAATGAGCAGTTCTTC; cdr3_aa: CASSKVGGGSYNEQFF
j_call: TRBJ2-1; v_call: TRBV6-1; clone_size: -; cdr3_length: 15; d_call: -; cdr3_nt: TGTGCCACAACCTTCCCCCCGGGATACTACAATGAGCAGTTCTTC; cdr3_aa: CATTFPPGYYNEQFF
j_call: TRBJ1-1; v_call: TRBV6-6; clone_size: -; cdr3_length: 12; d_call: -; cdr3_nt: TGTGCCAGCAGCCCGAGCCTCGTTGAAGCTTTCTTT; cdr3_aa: CASSPSLVEAFF
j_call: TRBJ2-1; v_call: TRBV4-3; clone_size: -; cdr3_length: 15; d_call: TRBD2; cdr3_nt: TGCGCCAGCAGCCAAGGGCCTAGCGGGAGCTCTGAGCAGTTCTTC; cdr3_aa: CASSQGPSGSSEQFF
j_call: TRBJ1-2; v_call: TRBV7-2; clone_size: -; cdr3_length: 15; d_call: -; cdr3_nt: TGTGCCAGCAGCTTAAATTCTGTCAGGGGTTATGGCTACACCTTC; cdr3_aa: CASSLNSVRGYGYTF
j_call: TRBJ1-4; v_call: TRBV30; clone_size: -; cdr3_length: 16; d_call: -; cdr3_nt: TGTGCCTGGAGTGACCGGGGGACTACTCTTAATGAAAAACTGTTTTTT; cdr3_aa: CAWSDRGTTLNEKLFF
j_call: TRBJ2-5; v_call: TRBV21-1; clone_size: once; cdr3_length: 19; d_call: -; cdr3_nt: TGTGCCAGCAGCAGAAACCCGGCGTATCTCGGGAGGTCACAAGAGACCCAGTACTTC; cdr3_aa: CASSRNPAYLGRSQETQYF
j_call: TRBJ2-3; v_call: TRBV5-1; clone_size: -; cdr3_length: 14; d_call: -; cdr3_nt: TGCGCCAGCAGCTTGGGGGGGCCCACAGATACGCAGTATTTT; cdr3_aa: CASSLGGPTDTQYF
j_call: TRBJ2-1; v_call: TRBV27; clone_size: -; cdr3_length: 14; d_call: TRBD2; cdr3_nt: TGTGCCAGCAGGACTGGACTAGCGGGAGTAGGGCAGTTCTTC; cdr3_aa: CASRTGLAGVGQFF
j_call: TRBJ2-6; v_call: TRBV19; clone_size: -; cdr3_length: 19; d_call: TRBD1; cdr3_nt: TGTGCCAGTAGTAGAAAGACAGGGGGTTCCGTCTCTGGGGCCAACGTCCTGACTTTC; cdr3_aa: CASSRKTGGSVSGANVLTF
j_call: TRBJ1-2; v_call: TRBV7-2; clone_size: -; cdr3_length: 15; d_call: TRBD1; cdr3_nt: TGTGCCAGCAGCCGGCGGACAGGGGAAGGTGGTGGCTACACCTTC; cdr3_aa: CASSRRTGEGGGYTF
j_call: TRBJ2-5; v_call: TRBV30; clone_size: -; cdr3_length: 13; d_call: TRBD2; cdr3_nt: TGTGCTTTCTCTAGCGGGAGTACGAAGACCCAGTACTTC; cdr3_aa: CAFSSGSTKTQYF
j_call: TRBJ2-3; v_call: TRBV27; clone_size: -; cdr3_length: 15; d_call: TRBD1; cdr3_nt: TGTGCCAGCAGTTTGACAGGGGGCGGCACAGATACGCAGTATTTT; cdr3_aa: CASSLTGGGTDTQYF
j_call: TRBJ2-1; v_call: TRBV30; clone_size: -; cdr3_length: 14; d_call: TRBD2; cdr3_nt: TGTGCCTGGAAGAAGTCTAGCGGGAACAATGAGCAGTTCTTC; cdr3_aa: CAWKKSSGNNEQFF
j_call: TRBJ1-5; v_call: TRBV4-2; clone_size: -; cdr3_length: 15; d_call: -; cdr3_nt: TGTGCCAGCAGCCAGGTTCAGGGGAGCAATCAGCCCCAGCATTTT; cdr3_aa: CASSQVQGSNQPQHF
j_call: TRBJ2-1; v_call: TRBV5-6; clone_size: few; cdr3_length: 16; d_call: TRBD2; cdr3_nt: TGTGCCAGCAGTTTGGAGGGACTAGATCTGGTGAATGAGCAGTTCTTC; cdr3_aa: CASSLEGLDLVNEQFF